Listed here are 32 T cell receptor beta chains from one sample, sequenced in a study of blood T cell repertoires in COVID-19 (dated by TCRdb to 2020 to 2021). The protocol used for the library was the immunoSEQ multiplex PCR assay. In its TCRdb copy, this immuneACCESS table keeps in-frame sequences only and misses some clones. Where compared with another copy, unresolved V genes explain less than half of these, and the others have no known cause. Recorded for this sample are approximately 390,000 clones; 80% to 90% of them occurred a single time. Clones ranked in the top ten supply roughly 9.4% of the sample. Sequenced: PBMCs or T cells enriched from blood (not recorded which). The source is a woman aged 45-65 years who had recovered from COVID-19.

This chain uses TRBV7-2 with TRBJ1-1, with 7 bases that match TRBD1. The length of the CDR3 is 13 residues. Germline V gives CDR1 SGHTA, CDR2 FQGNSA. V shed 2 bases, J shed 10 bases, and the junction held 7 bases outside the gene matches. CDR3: CASSLIEAGGAFF. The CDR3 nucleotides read TGTGCCAGCAGCTTAATAGAGGCAGGGGGAGCTTTCTTT. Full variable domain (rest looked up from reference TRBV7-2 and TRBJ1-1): GAGVSQSPSNKVTEKGKDVELRCDPISGHTALYWYRQSLGQGLEFLIYFQGNSAPDKSGLPSDRFSAERTGGSVSTLTIQRTQQEDSAVYLCASSLIEAGGAFFGQGTRLTVV.

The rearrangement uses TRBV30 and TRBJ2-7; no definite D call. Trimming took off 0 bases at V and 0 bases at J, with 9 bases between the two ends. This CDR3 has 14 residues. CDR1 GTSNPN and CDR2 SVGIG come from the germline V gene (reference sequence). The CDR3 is CAWSVGGYSYEQYF. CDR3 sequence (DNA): TGTGCCTGGAGTGTTGGCGGCTACTCCTACGAGCAGTACTTC.

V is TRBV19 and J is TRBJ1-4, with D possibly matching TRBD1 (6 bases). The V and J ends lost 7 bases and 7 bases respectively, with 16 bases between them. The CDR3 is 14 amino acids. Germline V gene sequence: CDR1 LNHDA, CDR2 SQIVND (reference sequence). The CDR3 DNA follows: TGTGCCAGTACGAGGCAGGGACAAGTTGAAAAACTGTTTTTT. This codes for CASTRQGQVEKLFF.

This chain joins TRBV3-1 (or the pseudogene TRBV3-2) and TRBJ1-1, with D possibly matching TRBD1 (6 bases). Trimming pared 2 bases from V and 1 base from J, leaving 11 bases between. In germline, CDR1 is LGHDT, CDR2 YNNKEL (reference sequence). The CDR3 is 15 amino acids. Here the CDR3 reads CASSQTGRRNTEAFF. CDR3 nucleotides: TGTGCCAGCAGCCAAACAGGGCGCCGGAACACTGAAGCTTTCTTT.

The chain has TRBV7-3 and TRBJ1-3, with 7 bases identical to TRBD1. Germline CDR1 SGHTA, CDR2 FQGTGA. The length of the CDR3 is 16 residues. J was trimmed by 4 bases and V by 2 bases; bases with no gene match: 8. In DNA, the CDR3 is TGTGCCAGCAGCTTAGGGATAGGGGGCGACGGAAACACCATATATTTT. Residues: CASSLGIGGDGNTIYF. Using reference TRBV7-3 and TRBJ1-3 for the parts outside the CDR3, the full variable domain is GAGVSQTPSNKVTEKGKYVELRCDPISGHTALYWYRQSLGQGPEFLIYFQGTGAADDSGLPNDRFFAVRPEGSVSTLKIQRTERGDSAVYLCASSLGIGGDGNTIYFGEGSWLTVV.

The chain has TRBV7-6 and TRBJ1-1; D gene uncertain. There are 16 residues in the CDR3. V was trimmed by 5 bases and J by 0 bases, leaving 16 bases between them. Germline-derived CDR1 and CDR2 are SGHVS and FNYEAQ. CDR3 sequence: CASSPSGELMNTEAFF. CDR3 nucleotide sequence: TGTGCCAGCAGCCCCAGCGGAGAGCTTATGAACACTGAAGCTTTCTTT.

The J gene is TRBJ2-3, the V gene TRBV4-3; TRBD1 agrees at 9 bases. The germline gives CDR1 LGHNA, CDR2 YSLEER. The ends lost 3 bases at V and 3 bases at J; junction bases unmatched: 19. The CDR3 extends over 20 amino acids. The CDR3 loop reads CASSHHTPGQGYLGTDTQYF. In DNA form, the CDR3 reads TGCGCCAGCAGCCACCATACCCCCGGACAGGGGTACCTTGGGACAGATACGCAGTATTTT.

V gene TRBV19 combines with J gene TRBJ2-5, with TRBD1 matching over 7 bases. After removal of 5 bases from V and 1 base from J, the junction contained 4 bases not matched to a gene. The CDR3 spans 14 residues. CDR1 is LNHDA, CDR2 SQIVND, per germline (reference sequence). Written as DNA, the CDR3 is TGTGCCAGTAGTGTCGGGACAGCCCAAGAGACCCAGTACTTC. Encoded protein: CASSVGTAQETQYF. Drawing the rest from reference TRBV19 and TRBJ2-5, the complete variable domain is DGGITQSPKYLFRKEGQNVTLSCEQNLNHDAMYWYRQDPGQGLRLIYYSQIVNDFQKGDIAEGYSVSREKKESFPLTVTSAQKNPTAFYLCASSVGTAQETQYFGPGTRLLVL.

The CDR3 DNA is TGTGCCAGCAGCTTAGGGGCAGGGGCTGTTGTACGGCCCCAGCATTTT. Its translation is CASSLGAGAVVRPQHF. The chain links TRBV7-8 to TRBJ1-5; D may be TRBD1 (6 bases). Trimming stripped 1 base from V and 9 bases from J, with 19 bases between. The CDR3 is 16 amino acids. Germline V gene lookup returns CDR1 SGHVS and CDR2 FQNEAQ.

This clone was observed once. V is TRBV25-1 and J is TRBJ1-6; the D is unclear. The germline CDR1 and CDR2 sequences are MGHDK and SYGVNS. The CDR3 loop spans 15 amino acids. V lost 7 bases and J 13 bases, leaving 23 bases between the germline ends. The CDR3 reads CASNSDGFPSGPLHF. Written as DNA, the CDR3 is TGTGCCAGCAACTCCGACGGTTTTCCCTCGGGGCCCCTCCACTTT.

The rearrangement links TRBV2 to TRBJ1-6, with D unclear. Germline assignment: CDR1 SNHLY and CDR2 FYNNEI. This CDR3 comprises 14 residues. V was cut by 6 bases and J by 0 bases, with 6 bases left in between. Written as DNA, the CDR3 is TGTGCCAGCAGCTTCAGCTCCTATAATTCACCCCTCCACTTT. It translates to CASSFSSYNSPLHF.

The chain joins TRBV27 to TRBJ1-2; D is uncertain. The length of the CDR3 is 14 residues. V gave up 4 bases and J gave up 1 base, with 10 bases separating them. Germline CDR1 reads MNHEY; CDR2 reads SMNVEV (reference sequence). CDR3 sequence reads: CASSWGRDNYGYTF. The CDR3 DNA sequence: TGTGCCAGCAGTTGGGGTCGGGATAACTATGGCTACACCTTC.

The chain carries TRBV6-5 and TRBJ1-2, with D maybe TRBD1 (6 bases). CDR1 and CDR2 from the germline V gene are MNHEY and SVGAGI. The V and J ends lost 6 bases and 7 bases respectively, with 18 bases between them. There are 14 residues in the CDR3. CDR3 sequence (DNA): TGTGCCAGCAGGCGGGGGCACCAAAGTTCTGGCTACACCTTC. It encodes CASRRGHQSSGYTF.

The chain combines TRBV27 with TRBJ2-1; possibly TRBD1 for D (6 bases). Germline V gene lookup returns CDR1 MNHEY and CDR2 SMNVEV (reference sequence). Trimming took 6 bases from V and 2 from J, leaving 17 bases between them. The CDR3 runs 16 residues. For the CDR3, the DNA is TGTGCCAGCAGCACATCTGAACAGGGAACCTACAATGAGCAGTTCTTC. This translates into CASSTSEQGTYNEQFF.

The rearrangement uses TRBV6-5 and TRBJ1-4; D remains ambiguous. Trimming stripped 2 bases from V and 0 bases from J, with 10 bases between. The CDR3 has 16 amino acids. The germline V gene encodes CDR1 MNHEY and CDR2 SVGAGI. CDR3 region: CASSYPAVPTNEKLFF. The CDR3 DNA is TGTGCCAGCAGTTACCCCGCGGTCCCAACTAATGAAAAACTGTTTTTT.

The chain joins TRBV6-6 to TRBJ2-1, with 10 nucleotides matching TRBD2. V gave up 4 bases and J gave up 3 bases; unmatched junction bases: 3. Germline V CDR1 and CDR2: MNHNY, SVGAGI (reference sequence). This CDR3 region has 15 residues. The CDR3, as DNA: TGTGCCAGCAGTTCCCTAGCGGGGGACTACAATGAGCAGTTCTTC. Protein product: CASSSLAGDYNEQFF.

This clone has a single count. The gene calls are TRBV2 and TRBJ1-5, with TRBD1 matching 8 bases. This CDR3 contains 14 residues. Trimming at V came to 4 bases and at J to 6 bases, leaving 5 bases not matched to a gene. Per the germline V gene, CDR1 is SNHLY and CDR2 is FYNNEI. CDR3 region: CASSGGQAVQPQHF. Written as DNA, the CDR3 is TGTGCCAGCAGTGGGGGACAGGCGGTTCAGCCCCAGCATTTT.

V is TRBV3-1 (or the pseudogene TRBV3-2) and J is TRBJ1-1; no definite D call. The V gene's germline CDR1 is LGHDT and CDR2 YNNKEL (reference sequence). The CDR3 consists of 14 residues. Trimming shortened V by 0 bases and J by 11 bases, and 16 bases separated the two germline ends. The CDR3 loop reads CASSQDFRRFRAFF. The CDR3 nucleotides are TGTGCCAGCAGCCAAGATTTTCGTCGATTCCGGGCTTTCTTT.

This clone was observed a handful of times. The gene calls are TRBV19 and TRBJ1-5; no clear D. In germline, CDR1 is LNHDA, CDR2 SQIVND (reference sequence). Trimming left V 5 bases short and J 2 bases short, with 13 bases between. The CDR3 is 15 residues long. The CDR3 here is CASSLQVARNQPQHF. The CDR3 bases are TGTGCCAGTAGTCTCCAGGTGGCTCGCAATCAGCCCCAGCATTTT.

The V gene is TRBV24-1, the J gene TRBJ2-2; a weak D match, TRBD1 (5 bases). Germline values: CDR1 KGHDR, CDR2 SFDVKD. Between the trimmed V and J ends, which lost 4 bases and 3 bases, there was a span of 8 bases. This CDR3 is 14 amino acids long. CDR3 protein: CATSEVGDTGELFF. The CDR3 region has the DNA TGTGCCACCAGTGAGGTAGGGGACACCGGGGAGCTGTTTTTT.

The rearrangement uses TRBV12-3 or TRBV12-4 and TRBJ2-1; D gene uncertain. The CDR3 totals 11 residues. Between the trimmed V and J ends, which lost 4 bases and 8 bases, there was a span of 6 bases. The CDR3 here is CASSSPYEQFF. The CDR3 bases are TGTGCCAGCAGTTCCCCCTATGAGCAGTTCTTC.

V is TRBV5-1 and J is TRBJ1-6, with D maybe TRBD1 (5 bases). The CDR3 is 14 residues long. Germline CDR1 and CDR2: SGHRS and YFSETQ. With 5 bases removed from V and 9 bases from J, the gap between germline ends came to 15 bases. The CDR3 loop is CASRTGDLVSPLHF. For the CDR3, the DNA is TGCGCCAGCAGGACGGGGGATTTGGTTTCACCCCTCCACTTT. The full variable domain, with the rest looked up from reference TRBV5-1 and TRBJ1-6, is KAGVTQTPRYLIKTRGQQVTLSCSPISGHRSVSWYQQTPGQGLQFLFEYFSETQRNKGNFPGRFSGRQFSNSRSEMNVSTLELGDSALYLCASRTGDLVSPLHFGNGTRLTVT.

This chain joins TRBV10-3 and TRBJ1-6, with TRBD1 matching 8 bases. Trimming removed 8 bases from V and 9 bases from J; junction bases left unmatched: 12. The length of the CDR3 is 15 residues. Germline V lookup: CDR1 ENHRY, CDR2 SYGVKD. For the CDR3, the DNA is TGTGCCATCCGACCCCAGACAGGGGAGAGTTCACCCCTCCACTTT. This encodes CAIRPQTGESSPLHF.

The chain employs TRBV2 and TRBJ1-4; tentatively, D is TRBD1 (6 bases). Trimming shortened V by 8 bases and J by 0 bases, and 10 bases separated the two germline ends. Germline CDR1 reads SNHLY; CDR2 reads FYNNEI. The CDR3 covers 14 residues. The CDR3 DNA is TGTGCCAGCCAGGGGACTACAACTAATGAAAAACTGTTTTTT. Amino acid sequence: CASQGTTTNEKLFF.

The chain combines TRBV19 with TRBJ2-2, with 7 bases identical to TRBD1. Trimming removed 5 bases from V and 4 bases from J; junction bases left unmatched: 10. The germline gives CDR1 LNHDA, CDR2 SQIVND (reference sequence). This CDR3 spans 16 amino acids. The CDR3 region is CASSGVWDSLTGELFF. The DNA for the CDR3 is TGTGCCAGTAGTGGGGTGTGGGACAGCCTCACCGGGGAGCTGTTTTTT.

The CDR3 nucleotides are TGTGCCAGCAGTTCCCCAGGGACAGGCTTCGGGGAAGCTTTCTTT. This encodes CASSSPGTGFGEAFF. The rearrangement links TRBV27 to TRBJ1-1; 8 bases line up with TRBD1. Losses at the gene ends were 4 bases for V and 8 bases for J; bases not matched to a gene: 12. The germline CDR1 and CDR2 sequences are MNHEY and SMNVEV (reference sequence). The CDR3 runs to 15 residues.

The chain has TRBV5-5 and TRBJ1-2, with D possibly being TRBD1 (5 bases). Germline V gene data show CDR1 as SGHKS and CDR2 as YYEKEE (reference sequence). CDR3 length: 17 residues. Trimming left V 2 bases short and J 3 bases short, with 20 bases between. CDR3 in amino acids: CASSFYNVRGSDYGYTF. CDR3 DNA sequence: TGTGCCAGCAGCTTTTATAACGTAAGGGGATCGGACTATGGCTACACCTTC. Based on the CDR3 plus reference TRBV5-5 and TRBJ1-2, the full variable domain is DAGVTQSPTHLIKTRGQQVTLRCSPISGHKSVSWYQQVLGQGPQFIFQYYEKEERGRGNFPDRFSARQFPNYSSELNVNALLLGDSALYLCASSFYNVRGSDYGYTFGSGTRLTVV.

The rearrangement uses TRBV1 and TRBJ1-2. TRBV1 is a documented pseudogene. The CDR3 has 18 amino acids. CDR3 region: CTSSQDRKMRGSNYGYTF. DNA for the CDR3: TGCACCAGCAGCCAAGATAGAAAGATGAGAGGATCTAACTATGGCTACACCTTC.

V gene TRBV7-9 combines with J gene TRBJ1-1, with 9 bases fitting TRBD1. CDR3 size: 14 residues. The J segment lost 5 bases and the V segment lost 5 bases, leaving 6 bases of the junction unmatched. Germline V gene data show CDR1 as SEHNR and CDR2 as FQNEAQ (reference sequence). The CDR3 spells CASSQQGAHTEAFF. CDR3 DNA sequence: TGTGCCAGCAGCCAACAGGGGGCGCATACTGAAGCTTTCTTT.

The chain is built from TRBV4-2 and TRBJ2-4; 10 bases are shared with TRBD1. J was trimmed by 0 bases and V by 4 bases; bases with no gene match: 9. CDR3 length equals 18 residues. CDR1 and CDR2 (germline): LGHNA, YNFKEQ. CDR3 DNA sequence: TGTGCCAGCAGCCGAGTGGGACAGGGGTCCCTAGCCAAAAACATTCAGTACTTC. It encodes CASSRVGQGSLAKNIQYF.

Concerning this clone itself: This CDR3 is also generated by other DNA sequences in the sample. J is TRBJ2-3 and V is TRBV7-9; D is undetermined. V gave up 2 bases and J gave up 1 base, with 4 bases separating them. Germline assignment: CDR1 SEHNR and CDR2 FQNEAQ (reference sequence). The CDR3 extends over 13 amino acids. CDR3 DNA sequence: TGTGCCAGCAGCTTAAGCGGCACAGATACGCAGTATTTT. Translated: CASSLSGTDTQYF.

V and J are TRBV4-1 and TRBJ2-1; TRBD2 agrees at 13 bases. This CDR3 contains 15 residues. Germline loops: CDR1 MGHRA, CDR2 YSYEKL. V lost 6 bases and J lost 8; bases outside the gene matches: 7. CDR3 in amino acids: CASRKTSGGADEQFF. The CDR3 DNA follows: TGCGCCAGCAGAAAAACTAGCGGGGGGGCCGATGAGCAGTTCTTC.